This T cell receptor (beta chain) was documented in a study of blood T cell repertoires in COVID-19. Looking at the study overall: Samples of COVID-19 (acute and convalescent) were obtained from the United States, Italy and Spain. From T cells, B-cell-depleted T cells, or PBMCs came the material, which was cDNA or gDNA.

Here immunoSEQ multiplex PCR was the method, and the copy in TCRdb shows in-frame clones only, minus some. The sample comprises roughly 100,000 clones, 84% of which are singletons, and about 12% rests with the top ten. The ends lost 5 bases at V and 2 bases at J; junction bases unmatched: 6. Germline values: CDR1 MNHEY, CDR2 SMNVEV (reference sequence). This CDR3 spans 15 amino acids. V gene TRBV27 combines with J gene TRBJ2-3, with 8 positions matching TRBD1. This sequence was found in a human donor in a cohort sampled during active COVID-19. Sequences were obtained from peripheral blood. This chain's CDR3 is CASSPRTGNTDTQYF. The CDR3 bases are TGTGCCAGCAGTCCAAGGACAGGGAACACAGATACGCAGTATTTT.